The subject of this entry is one T cell receptor (beta chain). Its specificity is not known. Germline V gene data show CDR1 as SGHNT and CDR2 as YYREEE (reference sequence). The V and J ends lost 0 bases and 3 bases respectively, with 7 bases between them. This CDR3 comprises 13 residues. TCRdb's copy holds only in-frame clones and misses some; the assay was immunoSEQ multiplex PCR. Among roughly 45,000 clones listed, 70% to 90% were seen once. This sample stems from a study of PD-L1 blockade in urothelial cancer. On the study more broadly: Treatment start was followed by blood analysis at 3 weeks (second dose) and again at 6 weeks. General study points: Improved survival was predicted by pretreatment blood TCR clonality below the median.

Time point here: pretreatment peripheral blood. The rearrangement links TRBV5-4 to TRBJ2-7; TRBD2 might be the D (5 bases). Sequenced material: PBMCs, taken around atezolizumab (anti-PD-L1) treatment. This receptor was taken from a man aged 55-75 years with urothelial cancer. Here the CDR3 reads CASSLERNYEQYF. The CDR3 nucleotides are TGTGCCAGCAGCTTGGAGCGGAACTACGAGCAGTACTTC. The entire variable domain, with the rest obtained from reference TRBV5-4 and TRBJ2-7, is as follows: ETGVTQSPTHLIKTRGQQVTLRCSSQSGHNTVSWYQQALGQGPQFIFQYYREEENGRGNFPPRFSGLQFPNYSSELNVNALELDDSALYLCASSLERNYEQYFGPGTRLTVT.